The clone carrying this T cell receptor (beta chain) came up a few times. Its specificity is unknown. Researchers drew blood RNA from unsorted whole blood and extracted germline DNA as well. Blood samples of 3.5 to 4 milliliters were drawn preoperatively. The CDR3 is 15 amino acids. V trimming: 10 bases; J trimming: 5 bases; junction bases outside the gene matches: 16. Germline assignment: CDR1 MNHNS and CDR2 SASEGT. The data originate from a study of tumor-infiltrating lymphocytes in primary liver carcinoma. The wider study: Resection treated the patients' primary liver carcinoma. The patient population consisted of men and women between 30 and 69 years of age. Study-level findings and limits: It was tumor-adjacent and tumor-blood pairs that overlapped less than tumor region pairs did.

The investigators made TCR beta cDNA from around 540 ng total RNA, using a constant-region primer. Three nested multiplex PCR rounds, a slightly modified ARM-PCR, produced the libraries for TCR beta. The first two PCR rounds used TRBV1-TRBV30 primers with a Cbeta primer, nine to eleven cycles each. Each CDR3 protein gets one entry after TCRdb re-called the multiplex PCR reads with MiXCR. The sample carries about 330,000 distinct CDR3 sequences, around 60% recorded once. The J gene is TRBJ2-5, the V gene TRBV6-1, with 7 bases that match TRBD1. The source is a man aged 40-49 years with primary liver carcinoma and hepatitis B virus infection. Sequenced sample: peripheral blood. DNA for the CDR3: TGTGCCACCCAAGGAAAAGACAGGGTCTGGGAGACCCAGTACTTC. The encoded protein is CATQGKDRVWETQYF.